Reported below is one T cell receptor beta chain. As handled by the study authors: How many nucleated cells were present was estimated from reference gene primer amplification. Sequenced by immunoSEQ multiplex PCR; TCRdb stores in-frame clones only, minus some. V, J and clone size were drawn from that table, and D and trimming were deduced from the DNA. The table records roughly 57,000 clones, roughly 80% of them present only once. The CDR3 consists of 13 residues. The ends were cut back, 4 bases at V and 8 bases at J, with 11 bases in the middle. CDR1 is MNHEY, CDR2 SVGAGI, per germline. The sample comes from a study of blood T cell repertoires in COVID-19. On the study more broadly: The United States, Italy and Spain were the sources of the acute and convalescent COVID-19 samples. PBMCs, B-cell-depleted T cells, or T cells provided the cDNA or gDNA that made up the material.

Material for sequencing was peripheral blood. The clonotype was recovered from a man aged 55 to 70 with acute or convalescent COVID-19. The chain joins TRBV6-5 to TRBJ2-2, with D perhaps matching TRBD1 (5 bases). CDR3 residues: CASSFARAGELFF. CDR3 sequence (DNA): TGTGCCAGCAGTTTCGCCAGGGCGGGGGAGCTGTTTTTT.